The sequence of this T cell receptor beta chain was determined in a study of blood T cell repertoires in COVID-19. Background on the study: Spain, Italy and the United States supplied samples that represented acute and convalescent COVID-19. PBMCs, B-cell-depleted T cells, or T cells provided the cDNA or gDNA that made up the material.

This clone was detected only a few times. V was cut by 5 bases and J by 9 bases, with 13 bases left in between. The CDR3 sequence is 12 residues long. The germline CDR1 and CDR2 sequences are SNHLY and FYNNEI. Per the authors' pipeline: Researchers report that nucleated cell counts were estimated from reference gene primer amplification. Measured with immunoSEQ multiplex PCR; TCRdb has only the in-frame clones, and not every one. V and J calls and clone size are as listed in that table; D and trimming were resolved from the DNA. The sample lists approximately 250,000 clones, approximately 89% occurring once.

The sequence derives from a woman aged 55-75 years who had recovered from COVID-19. The chain carries TRBV2 and TRBJ1-2; no clear D gene. Material for sequencing was peripheral blood. The CDR3 protein is CASSSTEDRYTF. The CDR3 bases are TGTGCCAGCAGTAGCACGGAGGATCGCTACACCTTC.